These T cell receptor beta chains were read from a single sample in a study of PD-1 blockade in classical Hodgkin lymphoma. The assay was immunoSEQ multiplex PCR, and TCRdb's table has in-frame clones only and misses some. The data contain some 90,000 clones, around four fifths of them seen just once; the ten biggest clones take up roughly 10%. The material sequenced was peripheral blood mononuclear cells (PBMCs), taken before the fourth cycle of nivolumab. The source of these receptors is a human donor with classical Hodgkin lymphoma. Each CDR3 is given with its conserved first and last residue. A D gene is named only where the DNA matches it firmly. Clone size is stated in some rows and not others, as once, few, many or a class when expanded.

J gene,clone size,D gene,V gene,CDR3 protein,CDR3 DNA
TRBJ2-5,once,TRBD2,TRBV7-9,CASSSPSGFQETQYF,TGTGCCAGCAGCTCTCCTAGCGGTTTCCAAGAGACCCAGTACTTC
TRBJ2-7,NA,TRBD2,TRBV5-1,CASPETSGTYEQYF,TGCGCCAGCCCCGAGACTAGCGGGACCTACGAGCAGTACTTC
TRBJ2-5,NA,TRBD2,TRBV9,CASSTGLAGETQYF,TGTGCCAGCAGCACGGGACTAGCGGGAGAGACCCAGTACTTC
TRBJ2-1,NA,TRBD2,TRBV7-3,CASSYTAGGPVDEQFF,TGTGCCAGCAGCTACACTGCGGGAGGGCCGGTCGATGAGCAGTTCTTC
TRBJ2-7,NA,TRBD2,TRBV5-8,CASSWGLGDSYEQYF,TGTGCCAGCAGTTGGGGACTAGGGGACTCCTACGAGCAGTACTTC
TRBJ1-1,NA,NA,TRBV5-1,CASSLGGAGNTEAFF,TGCGCCAGCAGCTTGGGGGGCGCAGGGAACACTGAAGCTTTCTTT
TRBJ2-5,NA,NA,TRBV4-3,CASSQDLGRVGETQYF,TGCGCCAGCAGCCAAGACTTAGGCAGGGTCGGAGAGACCCAGTACTTC
TRBJ2-7,NA,NA,TRBV19,CASSPLFRGGRSYEQYF,TGTGCCAGTAGTCCCTTATTTAGGGGGGGTCGGTCCTACGAGCAGTACTTC
TRBJ1-5,NA,NA,TRBV7-2,CASSLAGGGWNQPQHF,TGTGCCAGCAGCTTAGCTGGGGGGGGGTGGAATCAGCCCCAGCATTTT
TRBJ1-1,NA,NA,TRBV27,CASSLRLGRNTEAFF,TGTGCCAGCAGTTTGAGACTGGGGCGGAACACTGAAGCTTTCTTT
TRBJ2-3,NA,NA,TRBV7-9,CASSLGQGLLTDTQYF,TGTGCCAGCAGCTTAGGCCAGGGTTTGTTAACAGATACGCAGTATTTT
TRBJ1-2,NA,NA,TRBV19,CASSIVPDYGYTF,TGTGCCAGTAGTATTGTACCGGACTATGGCTACACCTTC
TRBJ1-4,NA,NA,TRBV27,CASSLWAGLNEKLFF,TGTGCCAGCAGTTTATGGGCAGGCCTTAATGAAAAACTGTTTTTT
TRBJ2-1,NA,TRBD1,TRBV9,CASSVGGDPGQYEQFF,TGTGCCAGCAGCGTAGGGGGTGATCCGGGACAGTATGAGCAGTTCTTC
TRBJ2-7,NA,TRBD2,TRBV9,CASSVGLAGVEDSYEQYF,TGTGCCAGCAGCGTCGGCCTAGCGGGAGTGGAGGATAGCTACGAGCAGTACTTC
TRBJ2-6,NA,NA,TRBV27,CASSQSSGANVLTF,TGTGCCAGCAGTCAATCCTCTGGGGCCAACGTCCTGACTTTC
TRBJ2-3,NA,TRBD2,TRBV7-8,CASSPRVSGLADSDTQYF,TGTGCCAGCAGCCCGCGGGTCTCGGGACTAGCGGATTCAGATACGCAGTATTTT
TRBJ2-5,few,TRBD1,TRBV7-2,CASSLVTGAETQYF,TGTGCCAGCAGCTTAGTTACAGGGGCAGAGACCCAGTACTTC
TRBJ1-3,NA,NA,TRBV6-5,CASSRQGNLGNTIYF,TGTGCCAGCAGTCGCCAAGGGAACCTTGGAAACACCATATATTTT
TRBJ2-3,NA,NA,TRBV9,CASSTLADTQYF,TGTGCCAGCAGCACATTAGCGGATACGCAGTATTTT
TRBJ2-3,NA,TRBD1,TRBV19,CASSFRDRGSDTQYF,TGTGCCAGTAGTTTCCGGGACAGGGGGAGTGATACGCAGTATTTT
TRBJ2-1,few,TRBD1,TRBV5-6,CASSLVGTGVNEQFF,TGTGCCAGCAGCTTGGTTGGGACAGGGGTAAATGAGCAGTTCTTC
TRBJ1-5,many,NA,TRBV10-3,CAISAQGQPQHF,TGTGCCATCAGCGCACAGGGCCAGCCCCAGCATTTT
TRBJ2-7,NA,NA,TRBV6-1,CASSGQGGSYEQYF,TGTGCCAGCAGTGGGCAGGGAGGATCCTACGAGCAGTACTTC
TRBJ2-1,few,NA,TRBV4-1,CASSQEGHLKPFF,TGCGCCAGCAGCCAAGAGGGACACCTGAAACCGTTCTTC
TRBJ2-3,NA,NA,TRBV19,CASSIGDRTDTQYF,TGTGCCAGTAGTATAGGGGACCGCACAGATACGCAGTATTTT
TRBJ2-1,once,NA,TRBV11-2,CASSPQGLQEYNEQFF,TGTGCCAGCAGCCCGCAGGGACTGCAGGAATACAATGAGCAGTTCTTC
TRBJ2-7,NA,NA,TRBV19,CASSISVSYEQYF,TGTGCCAGTAGTATTTCTGTCTCCTACGAGCAGTACTTC
TRBJ1-2,NA,NA,TRBV5-1,CASSLDRADYGYTF,TGCGCCAGCAGCTTGGACAGGGCTGACTATGGCTACACCTTC
TRBJ2-1,NA,TRBD2,TRBV28,CASITSGRTPSWGEQFF,TGTGCCAGCATTACTAGCGGGAGGACTCCCAGCTGGGGTGAGCAGTTCTTC
TRBJ1-4,NA,TRBD1,TRBV5-1,CASRSDRGLSNEKLFF,TGCGCCAGCAGATCGGACAGGGGGTTATCTAATGAAAAACTGTTTTTT
TRBJ2-3,NA,NA,TRBV19,CASSEAGSKDTQYF,TGTGCCAGTAGTGAGGCAGGGTCAAAGGATACGCAGTATTTT
TRBJ1-4,NA,TRBD1,TRBV5-4,CASSLGGTGTTNEKLFF,TGTGCCAGCAGCTTGGGGGGGACAGGGACAACTAATGAAAAACTGTTTTTT
TRBJ2-1,NA,NA,TRBV5-1,CASSLEWGDEQFF,TGCGCCAGCAGCTTGGAGTGGGGGGATGAGCAGTTCTTC
TRBJ2-7,NA,NA,TRBV5-4,CASSLRGQRFEQYF,TGTGCCAGCAGCCTCCGTGGACAGAGGTTCGAGCAGTACTTC
TRBJ2-5,once,TRBD2,TRBV4-2,CASSQRSAGVSETQYF,TGTGCCAGCAGCCAGCGATCAGCGGGAGTAAGCGAGACCCAGTACTTC
TRBJ1-2,NA,NA,TRBV11-2,CASSLDLVRANYGYTF,TGTGCCAGCAGCTTAGATCTGGTCAGAGCTAACTATGGCTACACCTTC